One sample yielded the 2 T cell receptor beta chains listed below, sequenced in a study of T cells in Graves' hyperthyroidism and ophthalmopathy. RNA transcripts yielded amplified TCR beta CDR3 regions. Initially, a first-round RT-PCR of the TCR CDR3 employed the HTBI primer set. TCRdb re-called the multiplex PCR reads with MiXCR, one entry per CDR3 protein. Of about 290,000 distinct CDR3 sequences listed, approximately 13% are singletons. Sequencing was performed on blood. The receptors here all came from a woman aged 40 to 50 with Graves' hyperthyroidism.

In its sample, this clonotype was seen many times. The rearrangement joins TRBV6-5 to TRBJ2-7; D ambiguous. The CDR3 is 13 amino acids. The V end lost 2 bases, the J end lost 6 bases, and 11 bases lay between the germline ends. From germline, CDR1 is MNHEY and CDR2 SVGAGI. The CDR3 coding sequence is TGTGCCAGCAGTTACGAGACTCCCCTCGAGCAGTACTTC. Its protein product is CASSYETPLEQYF.

There are many counts of this clonotype. The gene calls are TRBV5-1 and TRBJ2-1; the match to TRBD2 covers 7 bases. Trimming removed 4 bases from V and 3 bases from J; junction bases left unmatched: 4. The germline V gene encodes CDR1 SGHRS and CDR2 YFSETQ. The length of the CDR3 is 14 residues. The CDR3 loop is CASSALAVYNEQFF. The CDR3 DNA sequence: TGCGCCAGCAGCGCCCTAGCGGTCTACAATGAGCAGTTCTTC.